A single sample gave rise to the 32 T cell receptor beta chains below, sequenced in a study of blood T cell repertoires in COVID-19. Repertoires were generated with immunoSEQ multiplex PCR, while TCRdb's copy carries only in-frame clones and drops some. Of over 200,000 clones in the sample, 83% were seen once. Specimen: peripheral blood. These receptors all come from a woman aged 35 to 49 with active or convalescent COVID-19.

The J gene is TRBJ2-1, the V gene TRBV10-1; D is possibly TRBD1 (5 bases). The CDR3 loop spans 13 amino acids. V lost 4 bases to trimming and J lost 6 bases, with 10 bases between them. The germline V gene encodes CDR1 WNHNN and CDR2 SYGVQD (reference sequence). The CDR3 region has the DNA TGCGCCAGCAGTGTAACAGGTTCCAATGAGCAGTTCTTC. Translated: CASSVTGSNEQFF.

The chain employs TRBV7-9 and TRBJ1-1; D gene ambiguous. Germline lookup yields CDR1 SEHNR and CDR2 FQNEAQ (reference sequence). The CDR3 has 13 amino acids. V gave up 0 bases and J gave up 1 base, with 3 bases separating them. In nucleotides, the CDR3 is TGTGCCAGCAGCTTAGCGAGGAACACTGAAGCTTTCTTT. This codes for CASSLARNTEAFF.

J is TRBJ1-4 and V is TRBV10-3, with 10 bases lining up with TRBD1. Germline V gene data show CDR1 as ENHRY and CDR2 as SYGVKD. The CDR3 extends over 15 amino acids. V was clipped by 9 bases and J by 7 bases; unmatched bases: 11. CDR3 sequence: CAMSRDRGISEKLFF. The CDR3 DNA is TGTGCCATGAGCAGGGACAGGGGAATTAGTGAAAAACTGTTTTTT.

This clone has a handful of counts. The chain recombines TRBV4-1 with TRBJ1-5; 7 bases agree with TRBD1. Germline CDR1 reads MGHRA; CDR2 reads YSYEKL. V dropped 0 bases and J dropped 0; count of bases not matched to a gene: 5. The length of the CDR3 is 17 residues. The CDR3 region is CASSQEQGFYSNQPQHF. The CDR3 DNA reads as TGCGCCAGCAGCCAAGAACAGGGGTTCTATAGCAATCAGCCCCAGCATTTT.

V is TRBV4-1 and J is TRBJ1-3; D gene uncertain. The CDR3 has 13 amino acids. Germline CDR1 MGHRA, CDR2 YSYEKL. The V end was cut by 4 bases, the J end by 3 bases, with 7 bases between. The CDR3 reads CASSLAGGNTIYF. DNA for the CDR3: TGCGCCAGCAGCCTTGCGGGTGGAAACACCATATATTTT.

The chain recombines TRBV5-4 with TRBJ1-2; perhaps TRBD1 as D (6 bases). The V gene's germline CDR1 is SGHNT and CDR2 YYREEE (reference sequence). V lost 2 bases, J lost 7 bases, and 12 bases lay in between. The CDR3 totals 13 residues. The CDR3: CASSLPGTSGYTF. CDR3 in DNA: TGTGCCAGCAGCTTACCAGGGACATCTGGCTACACCTTC.

CDR3 amino acids: CASSVTGDREQFF. For the CDR3, the DNA is TGTGCCAGCAGCGTAACAGGGGACCGTGAGCAGTTCTTC. J is TRBJ2-1 and V is TRBV9; 7 bases are a match to TRBD1. This CDR3 has 13 residues. Unmatched junction bases numbered 4, after V lost 1 base and J lost 9 bases. From germline, CDR1 is SGDLS and CDR2 YYNGEE.

The CDR3 nucleotides are TGCAGCGTAACCAACCCCAAGGGACTGGATGAGCAGTTCTTC. This translates into CSVTNPKGLDEQFF. The J gene is TRBJ2-1, the V gene TRBV29-1; perhaps TRBD2 as D (6 bases). The V gene lost 6 bases and the J gene lost 8 bases, with 20 bases spanning the gap. The CDR3 runs 14 residues. Germline CDR1 reads SQVTM; CDR2 reads ANQGSEA.

The V and J genes are TRBV20-1 and TRBJ2-3, with TRBD2 identical over 8 bases. This CDR3 contains 14 residues. Germline V gives CDR1 DFQATT, CDR2 SNEGSKA (reference sequence). J lost 3 bases, V lost 3 bases, and 5 bases had no gene match. The CDR3 nucleotides are TGCAGTGCTAGTAGCGGGGCTTATACAGATACGCAGTATTTT. The encoded protein is CSASSGAYTDTQYF.

This clone was counted a few times. The V and J genes are TRBV30 and TRBJ2-7; D may be TRBD2 (5 bases). V lost 1 base and J 12 bases, leaving 16 bases between the germline ends. This CDR3 contains 12 residues. The germline CDR1 and CDR2 sequences are GTSNPN and SVGIG (reference sequence). CDR3 in amino acids: CAWSDPGKLRYF. Written as DNA, the CDR3 is TGTGCCTGGAGTGACCCCGGGAAGCTGAGGTACTTC.

The chain has TRBV5-1 and TRBJ1-1; perhaps TRBD1 as D (5 bases). The CDR3 is 14 amino acids. Trimming took off 2 bases at V and 5 bases at J, with 13 bases between the two ends. CDR1 and CDR2 (germline): SGHRS, YFSETQ. The CDR3 protein is CASSFGGSGTEAFF. CDR3 sequence (DNA): TGCGCCAGCAGCTTCGGGGGGTCTGGGACTGAAGCTTTCTTT.

V is TRBV5-1 and J is TRBJ2-1, with TRBD2 matching 9 bases. Germline loops: CDR1 SGHRS, CDR2 YFSETQ. V lost 3 bases and J lost 9; bases outside the gene matches: 7. The CDR3 loop spans 14 amino acids. The CDR3 DNA reads as TGCGCCAGCAGCTCACAGGGACTAGCTCTTGAGCAGTTCTTC. Translating it yields CASSSQGLALEQFF.

This chain links TRBV5-5 with TRBJ1-5, with D hard to call. Per the germline V gene, CDR1 is SGHKS and CDR2 is YYEKEE (reference sequence). Deletions cut 0 bases from V and 8 bases from J, with 12 bases between. The CDR3 is made up of 14 amino acids. DNA of the CDR3: TGTGCCAGCAGCTTGGGGGCAGGAATGGAGCCCCAGCATTTT. Its translation: CASSLGAGMEPQHF.

The chain recombines TRBV6-5 with TRBJ1-1; D perhaps matches TRBD1 (5 bases). The CDR3 extends over 15 amino acids. Trimming took off 5 bases at V and 1 base at J, with 14 bases between the two ends. Germline CDR1 MNHEY, CDR2 SVGAGI. The CDR3 loop reads CASSPPKGWNTEAFF. As DNA, the CDR3 is TGTGCCAGCAGTCCCCCGAAGGGGTGGAACACTGAAGCTTTCTTT.

CDR3 loop: CASAPRTGSIVSYNEQFF. In nucleotides, the CDR3 is TGTGCTAGTGCCCCCCGGACAGGGTCGATCGTTTCCTACAATGAGCAGTTCTTC. The chain employs TRBV12-5 and TRBJ2-1, with 8 nucleotides matching TRBD1. Germline loops: CDR1 LGHNT, CDR2 FRNRAP. With V trimmed by 7 bases and J by 1 base, 15 bases remained unmatched. The CDR3 runs 18 residues.

The chain employs TRBV7-9 and TRBJ1-1; perhaps TRBD1 as D (5 bases). In germline, CDR1 is SEHNR, CDR2 FQNEAQ (reference sequence). V was trimmed by 5 bases and J by 4 bases, leaving 8 bases between them. CDR3 length equals 12 residues. This chain's CDR3 is CASSPGATEAFF. The CDR3 bases are TGTGCCAGCAGCCCTGGGGCCACTGAAGCTTTCTTT.

The chain couples TRBV11-1 to TRBJ2-7; 8 nucleotides line up with TRBD2. The germline CDR1 and CDR2 sequences are SGHAT and FQDESV (reference sequence). Losses at the gene ends were 5 bases for V and 4 bases for J; bases not matched to a gene: 13. This CDR3 has 16 residues. Written as DNA, the CDR3 is TGTGCCAGCAGCCGTTCTACTAGCGGTCTACCTTACGAGCAGTACTTC. Its protein is CASSRSTSGLPYEQYF.

The chain uses TRBV29-1 and TRBJ2-2; a weak D match, TRBD1 (5 bases). Germline V gene sequence: CDR1 SQVTM, CDR2 ANQGSEA. The CDR3 extends over 14 amino acids. V was clipped by 6 bases and J by 4 bases, with 15 bases between them. The CDR3 nucleotides are TGCAGCGTAGTATCAGGGTATTCCACCGGGGAGCTGTTTTTT. Residues: CSVVSGYSTGELFF.

This clone has a handful of counts. The CDR3: CASNTRGGAGELFF. CDR3 sequence (DNA): TGCGCCAGCAACACACGCGGGGGGGCCGGGGAGCTGTTTTTT. The V gene is TRBV4-3, the J gene TRBJ2-2; 9 bases match TRBD2. Germline V gene sequence: CDR1 LGHNA, CDR2 YSLEER. CDR3 size: 14 residues. After removal of 7 bases from V and 6 bases from J, the junction contained 6 bases not matched to a gene.

This rearrangement joins TRBV29-1 to TRBJ2-1; D perhaps matches TRBD2 (5 bases). The V gene's germline CDR1 is SQVTM and CDR2 ANQGSEA. This CDR3 is 13 amino acids long. Deletions cut 4 bases from V and 5 bases from J, with 12 bases between. In DNA, the CDR3 is TGCAGCGTTGGGGTCAGCGGAGACAATGAGCAGTTCTTC. Protein product: CSVGVSGDNEQFF.

V and J are TRBV24-1 and TRBJ1-1; a weak D match, TRBD1 (5 bases). This CDR3 comprises 14 residues. The V and J ends lost 2 bases and 3 bases respectively, with 9 bases between them. Germline V gene lookup returns CDR1 KGHDR and CDR2 SFDVKD. CDR3 sequence: CATSDWGKDTEAFF. The CDR3 nucleotides read TGTGCCACCAGTGATTGGGGCAAGGACACTGAAGCTTTCTTT.

The chain combines TRBV19 with TRBJ1-4; 9 positions match TRBD1. Germline CDR1 reads LNHDA; CDR2 reads SQIVND (reference sequence). The CDR3 spans 14 residues. The V gene end was trimmed by 5 bases and the J gene end by 7 bases; junction bases not matched to a gene: 5. CDR3 sequence: CASSLQGASEKLFF. The CDR3 DNA sequence: TGTGCCAGTAGTTTACAGGGGGCTTCTGAAAAACTGTTTTTT. Filled out from reference TRBV19 and TRBJ1-4, the complete variable domain reads DGGITQSPKYLFRKEGQNVTLSCEQNLNHDAMYWYRQDPGQGLRLIYYSQIVNDFQKGDIAEGYSVSREKKESFPLTVTSAQKNPTAFYLCASSLQGASEKLFFGSGTQLSVL.

This sequence joins TRBV6-5 and TRBJ1-1; 9 nucleotides agree with TRBD1. The V gene end was trimmed by 6 bases and the J gene end by 1 base; junction bases not matched to a gene: 6. This CDR3 comprises 15 residues. Germline values: CDR1 MNHEY, CDR2 SVGAGI. The CDR3 protein is CASRPPGQGNTEAFF. The CDR3 nucleotides are TGTGCCAGCAGACCTCCGGGACAGGGGAACACTGAAGCTTTCTTT.

The sample holds a few counts of this clone. V is TRBV12-5 and J is TRBJ2-1; 13 nucleotides match TRBD2. Germline CDR1 is LGHNT and CDR2 is FRNRAP. J gave up 9 bases and V 0 bases, and 2 bases lay outside the gene matches. The CDR3 covers 15 residues. The CDR3: CASGLVLAGGGEQFF. The CDR3 DNA follows: TGTGCTAGTGGTTTGGTACTAGCGGGAGGGGGTGAGCAGTTCTTC.

CDR3 sequence reads: CASSLDTQNYGYTF. CDR3 sequence (DNA): TGCGCCAGCAGCCTTGATACACAGAACTATGGCTACACCTTC. The rearrangement joins TRBV5-1 to TRBJ1-2; D not certain. The germline V gene encodes CDR1 SGHRS and CDR2 YFSETQ. The CDR3 consists of 14 residues. V was pared by 4 bases and J by 2 bases, with 12 bases between.

The chain links TRBV6-4 to TRBJ1-5, with 7 bases lining up with TRBD1. V shed 2 bases and J 5 bases; nucleotides not matched to a gene: 9. The CDR3 sequence is 16 residues long. Germline V lookup: CDR1 MRHNA, CDR2 SNTAGT. The CDR3, as DNA: TGTGCCAGCAGTGACCTCGGGACAGCCGTTTATCAGCCCCAGCATTTT. Amino acids: CASSDLGTAVYQPQHF.

This sequence joins TRBV4-3 and TRBJ1-5; D is unclear. With 0 bases removed from V and 0 bases from J, the gap between germline ends came to 12 bases. Germline CDR1 and CDR2: LGHNA and YSLEER. The CDR3 runs 17 residues. The DNA for the CDR3 is TGCGCCAGCAGCCAAGATCAGACTCTGGATAGCAATCAGCCCCAGCATTTT. It is translated as CASSQDQTLDSNQPQHF.

The chain carries TRBV7-3 and TRBJ2-7; 8 bases map to TRBD1. Unmatched junction bases numbered 6, after V lost 5 bases and J lost 0 bases. The CDR3 consists of 15 residues. Germline lookup yields CDR1 SGHTA and CDR2 FQGTGA. This CDR3 is CASSLTGGPSYEQYF. The CDR3 bases are TGTGCCAGCAGCCTTACAGGGGGACCCTCCTACGAGCAGTACTTC.

The chain uses TRBV4-1 and TRBJ2-2, with TRBD1 identical over 7 bases. The V and J ends lost 1 base and 6 bases, in that order; junction bases with no gene match: 11. The germline V gene encodes CDR1 MGHRA and CDR2 YSYEKL. CDR3 length equals 17 residues. This CDR3 is CASSQALQGKDPGELFF. In DNA, the CDR3 is TGCGCCAGCAGCCAAGCCTTACAGGGGAAGGATCCCGGGGAGCTGTTTTTT.

The chain links TRBV5-1 to TRBJ2-5, with 12 bases matching TRBD1. In germline, CDR1 is SGHRS, CDR2 YFSETQ. This CDR3 spans 16 amino acids. Unmatched junction bases numbered 5, after V lost 4 bases and J lost 1 base. The CDR3 nucleotides are TGCGCCAGCAGCACGATGGGACAGGGGGCCCAAGAGACCCAGTACTTC. Translation gives CASSTMGQGAQETQYF. Full variable domain (outside the CDR3, taken from reference TRBV5-1 and TRBJ2-5): KAGVTQTPRYLIKTRGQQVTLSCSPISGHRSVSWYQQTPGQGLQFLFEYFSETQRNKGNFPGRFSGRQFSNSRSEMNVSTLELGDSALYLCASSTMGQGAQETQYFGPGTRLLVL.

The chain joins TRBV3-1 (or the pseudogene TRBV3-2) to TRBJ1-6; D uncertain. The CDR3 is 14 amino acids. V lost 0 bases to trimming and J lost 11 bases, with 11 bases between them. Germline lookup yields CDR1 LGHDT and CDR2 YNNKEL (reference sequence). CDR3 region: CASSQDREGPPLHF. As DNA, the CDR3 is TGTGCCAGCAGCCAAGATCGGGAGGGTCCACCCCTCCACTTT.

This chain joins TRBV30 and TRBJ2-3; 13 nucleotides match TRBD2. This CDR3 has 17 residues. After removal of 4 bases from V and 2 bases from J, the junction contained 9 bases not matched to a gene. Germline lookup yields CDR1 GTSNPN and CDR2 SVGIG (reference sequence). CDR3 in amino acids: CAWTYGLAGEYTDTQYF. DNA of the CDR3: TGTGCCTGGACCTACGGACTAGCGGGAGAGTACACAGATACGCAGTATTTT.